The source of this T cell receptor (beta chain) is a study of cytomegalovirus exposure and HLA in healthy donors. Broader study findings: First-cohort TCR clusters tended to co-occur in the approximately 110 validation repertoires, a later analysis found.

The germline V gene has CDR1 LNHDA and CDR2 SQIVND (reference sequence). There are 15 residues in the CDR3. The ends lost 6 bases at V and 2 bases at J; junction bases unmatched: 10. This clone was observed a handful of times. Its antigen is currently unknown. Assay used: immunoSEQ multiplex PCR; TCRdb lists only in-frame clones, some missing. The sample includes approximately 150,000 clones, around 84% seen only once; the top ten take less than 9%. The sequence came from a young man in good health and CMV-seropositive. The rearrangement links TRBV19 to TRBJ2-7; 7 bases fit TRBD2. Material for sequencing was PBMCs. For the CDR3, the DNA is TGTGCCAGTAGCCTTCAGCGGGACGGAACCTACGAGCAGTACTTC. It yields the protein CASSLQRDGTYEQYF.